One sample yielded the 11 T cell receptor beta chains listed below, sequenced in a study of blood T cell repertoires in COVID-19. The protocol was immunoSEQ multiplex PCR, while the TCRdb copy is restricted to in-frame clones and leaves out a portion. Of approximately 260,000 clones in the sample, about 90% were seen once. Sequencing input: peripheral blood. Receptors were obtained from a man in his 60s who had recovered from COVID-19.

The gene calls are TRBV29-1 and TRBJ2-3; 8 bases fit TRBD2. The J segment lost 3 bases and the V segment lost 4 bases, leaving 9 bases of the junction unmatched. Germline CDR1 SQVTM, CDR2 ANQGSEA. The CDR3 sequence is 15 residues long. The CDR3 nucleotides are TGCAGCGTTGTTAGGCGGGGGGTCGGGACAGATACGCAGTATTTT. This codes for CSVVRRGVGTDTQYF.

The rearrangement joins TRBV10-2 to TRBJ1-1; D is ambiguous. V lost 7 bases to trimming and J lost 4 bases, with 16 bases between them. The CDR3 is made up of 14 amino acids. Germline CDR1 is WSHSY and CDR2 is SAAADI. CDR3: CASMPLAGITEAFF. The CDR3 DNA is TGCGCCAGCATGCCCTTAGCGGGGATCACTGAAGCTTTCTTT.

The DNA for the CDR3 is TGTGCCACCAGTGATGGTTGGGGGGAGTCTAACTATGGCTACACCTTC. Encoded protein: CATSDGWGESNYGYTF. The chain joins TRBV24-1 to TRBJ1-2; D is possibly TRBD1 (5 bases). Germline V CDR1 and CDR2: KGHDR, SFDVKD. Between the trimmed V and J ends, which lost 3 bases and 0 bases, there was a span of 13 bases. The CDR3 consists of 16 residues.

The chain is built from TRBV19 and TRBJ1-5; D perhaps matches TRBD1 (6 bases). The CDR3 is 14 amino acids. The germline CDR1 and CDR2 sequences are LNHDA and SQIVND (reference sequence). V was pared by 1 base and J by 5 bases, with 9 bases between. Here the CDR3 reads CASSIVGGDQPQHF. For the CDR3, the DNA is TGTGCCAGTAGTATAGTAGGGGGGGATCAGCCCCAGCATTTT.

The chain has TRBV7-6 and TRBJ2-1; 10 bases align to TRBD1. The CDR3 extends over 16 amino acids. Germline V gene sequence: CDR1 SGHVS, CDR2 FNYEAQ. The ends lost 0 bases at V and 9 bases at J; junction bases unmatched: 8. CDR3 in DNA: TGTGCCAGCAGCTTAGCAGTGGGACAGGGGCCTGGTGAGCAGTTCTTC. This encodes CASSLAVGQGPGEQFF.

CDR3: CASADRARSEAFF. The CDR3 DNA follows: TGTGCCAGCGCCGACAGGGCCCGGTCTGAAGCTTTCTTT. V is TRBV25-1 and J is TRBJ1-1; 7 nucleotides align to TRBD1. Germline V gives CDR1 MGHDK, CDR2 SYGVNS. The V segment lost 8 bases and the J segment 6 bases; nucleotides outside the gene matches: 9. The CDR3 extends over 13 amino acids.

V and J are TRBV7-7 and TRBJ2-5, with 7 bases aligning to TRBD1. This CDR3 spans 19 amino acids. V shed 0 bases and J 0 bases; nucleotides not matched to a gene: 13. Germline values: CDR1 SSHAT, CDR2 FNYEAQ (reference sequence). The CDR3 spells CASSLALGVDRRNQETQYF. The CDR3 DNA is TGTGCCAGCAGCTTAGCTCTGGGAGTGGACAGGCGAAACCAAGAGACCCAGTACTTC.

The CDR3 DNA follows: TGTGCCAGCAGTTACAGTGGCGGGCAGTTCTTC. This encodes CASSYSGGQFF. The chain employs TRBV6-2 or TRBV6-3 and TRBJ2-1; the D is unclear. Between the trimmed V and J ends, which lost 2 bases and 12 bases, there was a span of 8 bases. This CDR3 contains 11 residues. Germline loops: CDR1 MNHEY, CDR2 SVGEGT.

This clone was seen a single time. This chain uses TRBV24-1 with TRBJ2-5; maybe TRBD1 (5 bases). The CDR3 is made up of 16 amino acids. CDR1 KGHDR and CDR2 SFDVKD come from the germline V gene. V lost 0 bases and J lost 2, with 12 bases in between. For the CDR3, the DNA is TGTGCCACCAGTGATTTGCTGGGAAAGGGGCAAGAGACCCAGTACTTC. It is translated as CATSDLLGKGQETQYF.

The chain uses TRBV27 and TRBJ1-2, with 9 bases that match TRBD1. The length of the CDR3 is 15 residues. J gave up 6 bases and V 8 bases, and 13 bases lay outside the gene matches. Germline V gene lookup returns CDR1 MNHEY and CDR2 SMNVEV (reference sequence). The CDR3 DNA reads TGTGCCAGCCGGGGGTACTCGGGACAGGGAAATGGCTACACCTTC. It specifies CASRGYSGQGNGYTF.

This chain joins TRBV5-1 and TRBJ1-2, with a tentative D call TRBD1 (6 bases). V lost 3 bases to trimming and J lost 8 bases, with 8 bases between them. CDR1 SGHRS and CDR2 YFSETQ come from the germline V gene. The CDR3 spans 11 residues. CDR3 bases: TGCGCCAGCAGCTCCGACAGGGGCTACACCTTC. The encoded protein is CASSSDRGYTF. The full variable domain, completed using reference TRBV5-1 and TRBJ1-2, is KAGVTQTPRYLIKTRGQQVTLSCSPISGHRSVSWYQQTPGQGLQFLFEYFSETQRNKGNFPGRFSGRQFSNSRSEMNVSTLELGDSALYLCASSSDRGYTFGSGTRLTVV.